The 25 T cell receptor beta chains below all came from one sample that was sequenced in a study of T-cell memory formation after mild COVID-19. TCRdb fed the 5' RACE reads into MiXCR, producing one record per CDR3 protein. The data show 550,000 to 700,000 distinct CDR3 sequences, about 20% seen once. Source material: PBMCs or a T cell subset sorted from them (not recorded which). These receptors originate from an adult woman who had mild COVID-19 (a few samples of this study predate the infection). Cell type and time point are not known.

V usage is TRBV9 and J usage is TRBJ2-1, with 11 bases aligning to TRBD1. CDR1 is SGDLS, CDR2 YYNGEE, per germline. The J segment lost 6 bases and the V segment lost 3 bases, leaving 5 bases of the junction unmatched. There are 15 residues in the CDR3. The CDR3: CASSATGTGGNEQFF. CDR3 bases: TGTGCCAGCAGCGCCACCGGGACAGGGGGCAATGAGCAGTTCTTC.

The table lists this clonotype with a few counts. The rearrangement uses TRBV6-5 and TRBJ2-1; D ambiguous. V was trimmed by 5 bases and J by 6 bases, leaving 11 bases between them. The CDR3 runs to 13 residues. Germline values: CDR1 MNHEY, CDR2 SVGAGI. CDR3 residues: CASSKWTGNEQFF. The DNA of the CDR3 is TGTGCCAGCAGTAAGTGGACGGGCAATGAGCAGTTCTTC.

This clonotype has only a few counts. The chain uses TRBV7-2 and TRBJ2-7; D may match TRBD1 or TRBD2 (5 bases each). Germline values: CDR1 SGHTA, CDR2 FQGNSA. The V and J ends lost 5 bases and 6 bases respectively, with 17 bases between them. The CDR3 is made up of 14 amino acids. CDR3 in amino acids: CASSEGDLWAEQYF. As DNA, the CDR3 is TGTGCCAGCAGCGAAGGGGACCTCTGGGCCGAGCAGTACTTC.

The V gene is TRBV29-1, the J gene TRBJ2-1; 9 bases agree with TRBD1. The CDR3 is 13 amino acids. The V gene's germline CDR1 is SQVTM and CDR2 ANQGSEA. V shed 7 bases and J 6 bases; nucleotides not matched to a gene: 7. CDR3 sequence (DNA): TGCAGCGCCCGGACAGGGGCTTTCAATGAGCAGTTCTTC. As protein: CSARTGAFNEQFF.

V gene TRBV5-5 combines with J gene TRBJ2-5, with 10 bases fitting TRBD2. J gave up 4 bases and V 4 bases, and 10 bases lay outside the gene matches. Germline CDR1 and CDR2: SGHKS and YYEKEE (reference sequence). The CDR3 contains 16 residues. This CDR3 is CASSLMGGLATETQYF. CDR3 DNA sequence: TGTGCCAGCAGCCTCATGGGGGGACTAGCGACAGAGACCCAGTACTTC.

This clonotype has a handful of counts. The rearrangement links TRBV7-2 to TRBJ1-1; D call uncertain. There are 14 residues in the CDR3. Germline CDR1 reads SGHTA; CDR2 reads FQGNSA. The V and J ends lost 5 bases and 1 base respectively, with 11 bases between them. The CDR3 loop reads CASSNRRANTEAFF. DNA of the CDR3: TGTGCCAGCAGCAACCGACGTGCGAACACTGAAGCTTTCTTT.

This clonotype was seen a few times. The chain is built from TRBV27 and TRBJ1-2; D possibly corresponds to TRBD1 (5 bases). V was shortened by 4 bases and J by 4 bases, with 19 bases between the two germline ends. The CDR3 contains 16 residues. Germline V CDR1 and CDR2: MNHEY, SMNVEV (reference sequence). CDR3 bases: TGTGCCAGCAGTTGGCTGGGGCAGGGCAGGAGCTATGGCTACACCTTC. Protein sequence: CASSWLGQGRSYGYTF.

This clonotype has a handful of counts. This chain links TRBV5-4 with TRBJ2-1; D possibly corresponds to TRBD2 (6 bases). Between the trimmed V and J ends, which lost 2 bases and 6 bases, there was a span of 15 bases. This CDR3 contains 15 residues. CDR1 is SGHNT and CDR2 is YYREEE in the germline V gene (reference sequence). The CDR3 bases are TGTGCCAGCAGCTTTGGGGGAGGCGGGTTCAATGAGCAGTTCTTC. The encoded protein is CASSFGGGGFNEQFF.

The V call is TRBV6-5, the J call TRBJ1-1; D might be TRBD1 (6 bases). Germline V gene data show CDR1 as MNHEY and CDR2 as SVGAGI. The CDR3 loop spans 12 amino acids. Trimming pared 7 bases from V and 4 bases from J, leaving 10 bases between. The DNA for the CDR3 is TGTGCCAGCATGAGAGGGGGCACTGAAGCTTTCTTT. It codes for CASMRGGTEAFF.

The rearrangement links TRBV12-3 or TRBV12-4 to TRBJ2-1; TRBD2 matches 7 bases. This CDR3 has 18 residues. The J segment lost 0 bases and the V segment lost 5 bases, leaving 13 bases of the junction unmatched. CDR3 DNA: TGTGCCAGCAGTCTCCGAGCCGGAGCGGGGTACTCCTACAATGAGCAGTTCTTC. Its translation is CASSLRAGAGYSYNEQFF.

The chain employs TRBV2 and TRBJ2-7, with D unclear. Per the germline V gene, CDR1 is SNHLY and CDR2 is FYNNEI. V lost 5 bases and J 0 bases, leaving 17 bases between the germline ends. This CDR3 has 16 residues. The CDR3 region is CASSPFPARSSYEQYF. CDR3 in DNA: TGTGCCAGCAGTCCCTTCCCGGCTCGAAGCTCCTACGAGCAGTACTTC.

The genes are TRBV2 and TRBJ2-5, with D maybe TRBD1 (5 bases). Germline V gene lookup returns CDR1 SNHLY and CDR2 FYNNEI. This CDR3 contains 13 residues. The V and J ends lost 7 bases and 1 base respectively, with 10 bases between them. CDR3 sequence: CASNRQSQETQYF. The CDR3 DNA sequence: TGTGCCAGCAATAGACAGTCCCAAGAGACCCAGTACTTC.

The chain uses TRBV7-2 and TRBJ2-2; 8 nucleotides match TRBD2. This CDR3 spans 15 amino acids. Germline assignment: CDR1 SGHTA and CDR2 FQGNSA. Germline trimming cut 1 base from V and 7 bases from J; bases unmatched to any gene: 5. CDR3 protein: CASSLVAGRDGELFF. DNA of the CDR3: TGTGCCAGCAGCTTAGTAGCGGGGCGGGACGGGGAGCTGTTTTTT.

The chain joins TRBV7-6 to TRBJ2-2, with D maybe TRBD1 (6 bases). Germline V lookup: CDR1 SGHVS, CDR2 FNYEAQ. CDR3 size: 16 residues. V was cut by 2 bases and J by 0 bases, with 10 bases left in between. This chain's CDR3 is CASSLPGTPNTGELFF. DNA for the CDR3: TGTGCCAGCAGCTTACCCGGGACACCGAACACCGGGGAGCTGTTTTTT.

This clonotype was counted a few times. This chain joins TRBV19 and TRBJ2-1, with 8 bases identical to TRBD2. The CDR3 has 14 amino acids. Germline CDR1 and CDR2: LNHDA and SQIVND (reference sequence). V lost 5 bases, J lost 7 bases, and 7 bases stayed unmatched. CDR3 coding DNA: TGTGCCAGTAGTCTAGCGGGCAAGCTAAATGAGCAGTTCTTC. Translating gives CASSLAGKLNEQFF. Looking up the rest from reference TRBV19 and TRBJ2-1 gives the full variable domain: DGGITQSPKYLFRKEGQNVTLSCEQNLNHDAMYWYRQDPGQGLRLIYYSQIVNDFQKGDIAEGYSVSREKKESFPLTVTSAQKNPTAFYLCASSLAGKLNEQFFGPGTRLTVL.

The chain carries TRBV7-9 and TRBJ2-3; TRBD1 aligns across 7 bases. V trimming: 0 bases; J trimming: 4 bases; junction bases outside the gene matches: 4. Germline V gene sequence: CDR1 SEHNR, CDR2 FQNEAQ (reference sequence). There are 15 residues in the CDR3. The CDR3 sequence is CASSLAPQGADTQYF. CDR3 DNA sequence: TGTGCCAGCAGCTTAGCGCCGCAGGGGGCAGATACGCAGTATTTT. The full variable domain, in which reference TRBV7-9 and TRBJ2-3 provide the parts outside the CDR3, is DTGVSQNPRHKITKRGQNVTFRCDPISEHNRLYWYRQTLGQGPEFLTYFQNEAQLEKSRLLSDRFSAERPKGSFSTLEIQRTEQGDSAMYLCASSLAPQGADTQYFGPGTRLTVL.

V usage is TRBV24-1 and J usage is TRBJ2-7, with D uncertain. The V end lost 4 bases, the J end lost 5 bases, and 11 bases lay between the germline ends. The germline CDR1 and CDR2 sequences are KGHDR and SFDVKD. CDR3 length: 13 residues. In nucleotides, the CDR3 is TGTGCCACCAGTGACTACCTTGGGCACGAGCAGTACTTC. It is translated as CATSDYLGHEQYF.

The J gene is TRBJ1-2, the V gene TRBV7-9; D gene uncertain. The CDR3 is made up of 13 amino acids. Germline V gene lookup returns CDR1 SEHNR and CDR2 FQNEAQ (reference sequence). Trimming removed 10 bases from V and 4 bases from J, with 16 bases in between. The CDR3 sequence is CATGEGRTYGYTF. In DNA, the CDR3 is TGTGCCACCGGGGAGGGTAGGACCTATGGCTACACCTTC.

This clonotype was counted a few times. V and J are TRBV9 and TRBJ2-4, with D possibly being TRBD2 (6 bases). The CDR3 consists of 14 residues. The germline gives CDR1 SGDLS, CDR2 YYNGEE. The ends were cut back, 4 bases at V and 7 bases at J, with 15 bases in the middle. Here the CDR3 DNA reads TGTGCCAGCAGCCCAAGCAGGGACTTCAACATTCAGTACTTC. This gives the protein CASSPSRDFNIQYF.

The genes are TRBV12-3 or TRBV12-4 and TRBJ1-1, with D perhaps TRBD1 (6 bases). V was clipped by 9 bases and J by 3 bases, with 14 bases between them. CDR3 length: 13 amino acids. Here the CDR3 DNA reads TGTGCCAGTCTCCCCTCAGGGGACACTGAAGCTTTCTTT. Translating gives CASLPSGDTEAFF.

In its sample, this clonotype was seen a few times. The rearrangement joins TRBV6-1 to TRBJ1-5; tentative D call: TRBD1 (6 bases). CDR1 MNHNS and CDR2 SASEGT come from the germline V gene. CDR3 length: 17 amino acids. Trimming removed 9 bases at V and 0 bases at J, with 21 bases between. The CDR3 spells CASKHLDRKNSNQPQHF. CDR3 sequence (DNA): TGTGCCAGTAAGCATTTGGACAGAAAAAATAGCAATCAGCCCCAGCATTTT.

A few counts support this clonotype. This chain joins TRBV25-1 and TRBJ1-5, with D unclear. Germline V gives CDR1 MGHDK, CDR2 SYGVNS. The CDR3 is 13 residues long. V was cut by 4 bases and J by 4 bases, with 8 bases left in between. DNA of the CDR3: TGTGCCAGCAGTGGAGCGTTTAATCAGCCCCAGCATTTT. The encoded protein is CASSGAFNQPQHF.

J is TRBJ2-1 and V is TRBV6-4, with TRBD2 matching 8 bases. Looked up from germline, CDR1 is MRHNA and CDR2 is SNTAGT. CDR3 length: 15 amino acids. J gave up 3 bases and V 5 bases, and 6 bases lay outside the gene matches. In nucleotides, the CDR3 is TGTGCCAGCAGTCCCATCGGGACTAGCTACAATGAGCAGTTCTTC. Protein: CASSPIGTSYNEQFF.

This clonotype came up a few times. CDR3 sequence reads: CASSPVAAGELFF. CDR3 in DNA: TGTGCCAGCAGCCCGGTGGCGGCCGGGGAGCTGTTTTTT. This chain joins TRBV7-2 and TRBJ2-2; no clear D gene. The CDR3 totals 13 residues. V was clipped by 5 bases and J by 6 bases, with 10 bases between them. Germline V gene lookup returns CDR1 SGHTA and CDR2 FQGNSA.

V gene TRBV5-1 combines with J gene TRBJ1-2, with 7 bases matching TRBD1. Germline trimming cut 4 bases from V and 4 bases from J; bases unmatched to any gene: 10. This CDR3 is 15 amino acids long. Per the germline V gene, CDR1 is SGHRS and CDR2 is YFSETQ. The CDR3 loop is CASSLGTAKSYGYTF. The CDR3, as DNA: TGCGCCAGCAGCCTTGGGACAGCGAAGAGCTATGGCTACACCTTC.